The 28 T cell receptor beta chains presented below share a single source sample, sequenced in a study of OX40 agonist ivuxolimab in advanced cancers. Profiled with immunoSEQ multiplex PCR; TCRdb holds only in-frame clones, not every one. This table has around 94,000 clones, approximately 86% appearing once. The source was CD4+ or CD8+ T cells sorted from blood, collected in a trial of the OX40 agonist ivuxolimab. The receptors shown here come from an adult with an advanced solid tumor such as melanoma, head and neck, liver or kidney cancer.

The chain combines TRBV7-6 with TRBJ2-7; 7 nucleotides match TRBD2. V lost 2 bases to trimming and J lost 3 bases; unmatched junction nucleotides: 4. The CDR3 runs to 14 residues. Germline CDR1 reads SGHVS; CDR2 reads FNYEAQ. CDR3 region: CASSLTASGYEQYF. CDR3 sequence (DNA): TGTGCCAGCAGCTTAACAGCTAGCGGCTACGAGCAGTACTTC.

The rearrangement joins TRBV19 to TRBJ1-2; 8 positions match TRBD1. The CDR3 is 17 amino acids. Germline V gene data show CDR1 as LNHDA and CDR2 as SQIVND (reference sequence). J lost 8 bases, V lost 0 bases, and 14 bases had no gene match. This chain's CDR3 is CASSIDLPIQTGDGYTF. In DNA form, the CDR3 reads TGTGCCAGTAGTATAGACCTCCCTATACAGACAGGGGACGGCTACACCTTC.

This clone was counted between two and nine times. This chain uses TRBV19 with TRBJ2-7; 11 nucleotides align to TRBD2. Trimming at V came to 4 bases and at J to 1 base, leaving 3 bases not matched to a gene. This CDR3 contains 15 residues. Germline V lookup: CDR1 LNHDA, CDR2 SQIVND (reference sequence). The CDR3 coding sequence is TGTGCCAGTAGTAAACTAGCGGGAGTTTCCTACGAGCAGTACTTC. This encodes CASSKLAGVSYEQYF.

The chain employs TRBV6-5 and TRBJ2-5, with D possibly called TRBD1 or TRBD2 (5 bases each). The J call may be wrong; the DNA end is better matched by TRBJ2-7. This CDR3 contains 13 residues. CDR1 is MNHEY and CDR2 is SVGAGI in the germline V gene. The CDR3 region is CASSSGTGHEQYF. The DNA of the CDR3 is TGTGCCAGCAGTTCCGGGACGGGTCACGAGCAGTACTTC.

The chain has TRBV28 and TRBJ1-5, with no clear D. Trimming shortened V by 2 bases and J by 6 bases, and 11 bases separated the two germline ends. This CDR3 is built from 14 residues. Germline assignment: CDR1 MDHEN and CDR2 SYDVKM. The CDR3 is CASSLRGLGQPQHF. CDR3 coding DNA: TGTGCCAGCAGTTTAAGAGGGCTGGGTCAGCCCCAGCATTTT.

This rearrangement joins TRBV11-3 to TRBJ2-3, with D unclear. Germline CDR1 reads SGHNT; CDR2 reads YENEEA. CDR3 length: 14 residues. The ends were cut back, 3 bases at V and 2 bases at J, with 9 bases in the middle. In DNA, the CDR3 is TGTGCCAGCAGCTTTGGGCACCTCACAGATACGCAGTATTTT. Translation: CASSFGHLTDTQYF.

V is TRBV6-6 and J is TRBJ2-3; the D gene is possibly TRBD2 (6 bases). The ends were cut back, 8 bases at V and 4 bases at J, with 19 bases in the middle. The CDR3 length is 15 residues. The germline gives CDR1 MNHNY, CDR2 SVGAGI (reference sequence). Here the CDR3 DNA reads TGTGCCAGCCACCCCCAACCCGGGGAGGCAGATACGCAGTATTTT. Translation: CASHPQPGEADTQYF.

This rearrangement joins TRBV11-3 to TRBJ2-3; 9 bases fit TRBD1. V gave up 5 bases and J gave up 5 bases; unmatched junction bases: 11. CDR1 SGHNT and CDR2 YENEEA come from the germline V gene. The CDR3 has 16 amino acids. This CDR3 is CASSRETGGKGDTQYF. The CDR3 coding sequence is TGTGCCAGCAGCCGAGAGACAGGGGGAAAGGGAGATACGCAGTATTTT.

The CDR3 protein is CASSLMGSTDTQYF. CDR3 in DNA: TGTGCCAGCAGCTTAATGGGTAGCACAGATACGCAGTATTTT. V is TRBV7-3 and J is TRBJ2-3; D remains ambiguous. Trimming shortened V by 1 base and J by 0 bases, and 5 bases separated the two germline ends. The CDR3 loop spans 14 amino acids. CDR1 is SGHTA, CDR2 FQGTGA, per germline.

For the CDR3, the DNA is TGCGCCAGCAGCTCTGGGACCGTACTAGGAGGCACAGATACGCAGTATTTT. Translating gives CASSSGTVLGGTDTQYF. J is TRBJ2-3 and V is TRBV5-1; perhaps D is TRBD1 or TRBD2 (5 bases each). CDR3 size: 17 residues. Germline CDR1 reads SGHRS; CDR2 reads YFSETQ. Trimming removed 3 bases from V and 1 base from J, with 18 bases in between.

The chain has TRBV5-4 and TRBJ1-5, with 8 bases that match TRBD1. CDR1 is SGHNT, CDR2 YYREEE, per germline (reference sequence). The CDR3 sequence is 13 residues long. V lost 4 bases, J lost 7 bases, and 4 bases stayed unmatched. The DNA of the CDR3 is TGTGCCAGCAGCCTGACAGGGGACCAGCCCCAGCATTTT. This translates into CASSLTGDQPQHF.

The chain links TRBV2 to TRBJ1-2, with 9 bases that match TRBD1. Per germline, CDR1 SNHLY and CDR2 FYNNEI. V gave up 6 bases and J gave up 4 bases; unmatched junction bases: 9. This CDR3 comprises 15 residues. Here the CDR3 DNA reads TGTGCCAGCAGGGAGGGACAGGGAGGAGTCTATGGCTACACCTTC. Protein sequence: CASREGQGGVYGYTF.

This clone occurred once. J is TRBJ2-7 and V is TRBV5-1, with D unclear. The germline V gene encodes CDR1 SGHRS and CDR2 YFSETQ. The V end was cut by 0 bases, the J end by 4 bases, with 8 bases between. The CDR3 extends over 13 amino acids. Here the CDR3 reads CASSLVDTYEQYF. CDR3 nucleotides: TGCGCCAGCAGCTTGGTAGACACGTACGAGCAGTACTTC.

This CDR3 is CASSLEGSGTEAFF. DNA of the CDR3: TGTGCCAGCAGCTTAGAAGGTTCGGGCACTGAAGCTTTCTTT. The gene calls are TRBV7-9 and TRBJ1-1; D is ambiguous. Germline values: CDR1 SEHNR, CDR2 FQNEAQ (reference sequence). This CDR3 has 14 residues. The germline V and J ends were trimmed by 1 base and 4 bases, with 10 bases remaining between them.

This chain links TRBV5-4 with TRBJ2-3; D not certain. CDR1 and CDR2 (germline): SGHNT, YYREEE (reference sequence). The CDR3 length is 12 residues. V was trimmed by 4 bases and J by 4 bases, leaving 7 bases between them. The CDR3 region is CASSEAADTQYF. In nucleotides, the CDR3 is TGTGCCAGCAGCGAGGCGGCAGATACGCAGTATTTT. Complete variable domain (other parts from reference TRBV5-4 and TRBJ2-3): ETGVTQSPTHLIKTRGQQVTLRCSSQSGHNTVSWYQQALGQGPQFIFQYYREEENGRGNFPPRFSGLQFPNYSSELNVNALELDDSALYLCASSEAADTQYFGPGTRLTVL.

This chain links TRBV19 with TRBJ1-2; a weak D match, TRBD1 (5 bases). This CDR3 has 16 amino acids. CDR1 is LNHDA and CDR2 is SQIVND in the germline V gene (reference sequence). Trimming removed 5 bases at V and 6 bases at J, with 22 bases between. CDR3 in DNA: TGTGCCAGTAGTCCCCGCTTATTTCCAGGGAAAAATGGCTACACCTTC. Translation gives CASSPRLFPGKNGYTF.

The chain joins TRBV5-4 to TRBJ2-2; D unclear. V lost 1 base and J 5 bases, leaving 12 bases between the germline ends. Germline V gives CDR1 SGHNT, CDR2 YYREEE (reference sequence). The CDR3 is 15 residues long. The CDR3 reads CASSLWTQDTGELFF. Here the CDR3 DNA reads TGTGCCAGCAGCTTGTGGACCCAAGATACCGGGGAGCTGTTTTTT.

V and J are TRBV14 and TRBJ2-3; no definite D call. Germline V gene lookup returns CDR1 SGHDN and CDR2 FVKESK. Trimming took off 2 bases at V and 2 bases at J, with 2 bases between the two ends. This CDR3 is 12 amino acids long. The CDR3 DNA reads as TGTGCCAGCAGCCAATACACAGATACGCAGTATTTT. Translating gives CASSQYTDTQYF.

The chain carries TRBV11-2 and TRBJ2-3, with no clear D. The V gene lost 7 bases and the J gene lost 5 bases, with 22 bases spanning the gap. The CDR3 spans 16 residues. Germline V CDR1 and CDR2: SGHAT, FQNNGV. The CDR3 DNA reads as TGTGCCAGCACACTCGGAACAGCCAGCTTGGTAGATACGCAGTATTTT. Protein: CASTLGTASLVDTQYF.

The chain joins TRBV6-5 to TRBJ1-4; D is ambiguous. This CDR3 has 15 amino acids. Deletions cut 0 bases from V and 5 bases from J, with 10 bases between. Looked up from germline, CDR1 is MNHEY and CDR2 is SVGAGI. In DNA, the CDR3 is TGTGCCAGCAGTTACTCCCCCTCGAAGAATGAAAAACTGTTTTTT. This translates into CASSYSPSKNEKLFF.

The chain joins TRBV5-1 to TRBJ1-3, with a possible D match to TRBD1 (6 bases). CDR1 SGHRS and CDR2 YFSETQ come from the germline V gene. The CDR3 is made up of 14 amino acids. V was pared by 2 bases and J by 4 bases, with 10 bases between. The CDR3 region is CASSFRGAGNTIYF. DNA of the CDR3: TGCGCCAGCAGCTTTCGGGGGGCAGGAAACACCATATATTTT.

This chain joins TRBV4-1 and TRBJ1-2, with D maybe TRBD1 (6 bases). Germline V gene data show CDR1 as MGHRA and CDR2 as YSYEKL. Trimming shortened V by 4 bases and J by 8 bases, and 14 bases separated the two germline ends. The CDR3 is 13 residues long. The CDR3 region is CASSPTGLEGYTF. As DNA, the CDR3 is TGCGCCAGCAGCCCTACAGGGTTGGAGGGCTACACCTTC.

The chain recombines TRBV5-1 with TRBJ1-5, with 7 bases lining up with TRBD1. CDR3 length: 14 residues. After removal of 0 bases from V and 5 bases from J, the junction contained 2 bases not matched to a gene. Germline CDR1 reads SGHRS; CDR2 reads YFSETQ. The CDR3 loop is CASSLVGQHQPQHF. CDR3 nucleotide sequence: TGCGCCAGCAGCTTGGTGGGACAGCATCAGCCCCAGCATTTT.

A few counts support this clone. The chain combines TRBV7-8 with TRBJ2-1; D is possibly TRBD1 (5 bases). The CDR3 loop spans 14 amino acids. Trimming removed 6 bases at V and 1 base at J, with 10 bases between. Germline V gene data show CDR1 as SGHVS and CDR2 as FQNEAQ. This CDR3 is CASSIRGSYNEQFF. The CDR3 DNA follows: TGTGCCAGCAGTATTAGGGGTTCCTACAATGAGCAGTTCTTC. Based on the CDR3 plus reference TRBV7-8 and TRBJ2-1, the full variable domain is GAGVSQSPRYKVAKRGQDVALRCDPISGHVSLFWYQQALGQGPEFLTYFQNEAQLDKSGLPSDRFFAERPEGSVSTLKIQRTQQEDSAVYLCASSIRGSYNEQFFGPGTRLTVL.

This sequence joins TRBV28 and TRBJ1-2; 7 positions match TRBD1. The CDR3 loop spans 12 amino acids. Germline CDR1 is MDHEN and CDR2 is SYDVKM. The V and J ends lost 5 bases and 8 bases, in that order; junction bases with no gene match: 5. The CDR3 sequence: CASSRDSRGYTF. Written as DNA, the CDR3 is TGTGCCAGCAGTCGGGACAGCAGGGGCTACACCTTC.

The chain employs TRBV11-2 and TRBJ2-3; D is unclear. The CDR3 totals 15 residues. The V end was cut by 0 bases, the J end by 3 bases, with 10 bases between. CDR1 and CDR2 from the germline V gene are SGHAT and FQNNGV. CDR3 region: CASSLDLLRTDTQYF. The CDR3 coding sequence is TGTGCCAGCAGCTTAGATCTTCTCCGAACAGATACGCAGTATTTT.

The chain joins TRBV7-2 to TRBJ2-7, with D tentatively TRBD1 or TRBD2 (5 bases each). The CDR3 sequence is 13 residues long. Trimming left V 4 bases short and J 4 bases short, with 11 bases between. Per the germline V gene, CDR1 is SGHTA and CDR2 is FQGNSA. The CDR3 DNA reads as TGTGCCAGCAGCTCAGAGGGACGGTACGAGCAGTACTTC. This encodes CASSSEGRYEQYF.

This clone came up once. The V gene is TRBV18, the J gene TRBJ2-7; possibly TRBD2 for D (5 bases). This CDR3 is built from 15 residues. With 5 bases removed from V and 5 bases from J, the gap between germline ends came to 19 bases. Germline CDR1 is KGHSH and CDR2 is LQKENI. In DNA form, the CDR3 reads TGTGCCAGCTCATCCTACGGACCTCGGGGTGACGAGCAGTACTTC. The encoded protein is CASSSYGPRGDEQYF.